One sample yielded the 6 T cell receptor beta chains listed below, sequenced in a study of T cell repertoires in cytomegalovirus infection. TCRdb passed the reads through MiXCR, listing each CDR3 protein once. The sample carries just under 300,000 distinct CDR3 sequences, around 10% recorded once. The source material was PBMCs. All receptors derive from a human donor in good health (CMV status not recorded). Some clones in this sample may be carry-over from other donors' samples.

CDR3 sequence: CSARAQPGGVSSYEQYV. As DNA, the CDR3 is TGCAGTGCTAGGGCCCAGCCGGGGGGGGTTAGCTCCTACGAGCAGTACGTC. This sequence joins TRBV20-1 and TRBJ2-7; 8 bases are a match to TRBD2. V shed 3 bases and J 0 bases; nucleotides not matched to a gene: 13. From germline, CDR1 is DFQATT and CDR2 SNEGSKA (reference sequence). The CDR3 extends over 17 amino acids.

This clonotype was counted at least ten times. The V and J genes are TRBV5-1 and TRBJ2-4; TRBD1 matches 9 bases. Germline CDR1 is SGHRS and CDR2 is YFSETQ. V lost 4 bases to trimming and J lost 8 bases; unmatched junction nucleotides: 7. The length of the CDR3 is 14 residues. The CDR3 sequence is CASSQKQGADIQYF. Here the CDR3 DNA reads TGCGCCAGCAGCCAGAAACAGGGGGCGGACATTCAGTACTTC.

The chain links TRBV29-1 to TRBJ2-3, with D perhaps TRBD1 or TRBD2 (7 bases each). The V gene's germline CDR1 is SQVTM and CDR2 ANQGSEA. V gave up 6 bases and J gave up 4 bases, with 17 bases separating them. The CDR3 loop spans 14 amino acids. The CDR3 DNA reads TGCAGCGTCCTGGTACAGGGGAGGGCAGATACGCAGTATTTT. Encoded protein: CSVLVQGRADTQYF.

This chain uses TRBV20-1 with TRBJ2-7; 12 bases fit TRBD2. This CDR3 has 16 residues. J was trimmed by 5 bases and V by 6 bases; bases with no gene match: 14. CDR1 and CDR2 from the germline V gene are DFQATT and SNEGSKA (reference sequence). DNA of the CDR3: TGCAGTGCACCCCGTTCTAGCGGGGGGGCTGTCCACGAGCAGTACTTC. Its protein is CSAPRSSGGAVHEQYF.

As for this clonotype: This clone may be a read error of a much larger clone one base away. No conserved phenylalanine or tryptophan ends this CDR3, so it is likely a read error. This chain links TRBV5-8 with TRBJ2-3; D tentatively fits TRBD1 or TRBD2 (5 bases each). This CDR3 contains 14 residues. V lost 0 bases and J 5 bases, leaving 10 bases between the germline ends. Looked up from germline, CDR1 is SGHTS and CDR2 is YDEGEE. CDR3: CASSLGQRVDTQYL. For the CDR3, the DNA is TGTGCCAGCAGCTTGGGACAGAGGGTAGATACGCAGTATTTA.

The chain is built from TRBV9 and TRBJ2-2; 13 bases fit TRBD2. V was clipped by 3 bases and J by 3 bases; unmatched bases: 2. CDR1 SGDLS and CDR2 YYNGEE come from the germline V gene. CDR3 length equals 16 residues. This chain's CDR3 is CASSETSGGYTGELFF. The CDR3 DNA reads as TGTGCCAGCAGCGAGACTAGCGGGGGGTACACCGGGGAGCTGTTTTTT.